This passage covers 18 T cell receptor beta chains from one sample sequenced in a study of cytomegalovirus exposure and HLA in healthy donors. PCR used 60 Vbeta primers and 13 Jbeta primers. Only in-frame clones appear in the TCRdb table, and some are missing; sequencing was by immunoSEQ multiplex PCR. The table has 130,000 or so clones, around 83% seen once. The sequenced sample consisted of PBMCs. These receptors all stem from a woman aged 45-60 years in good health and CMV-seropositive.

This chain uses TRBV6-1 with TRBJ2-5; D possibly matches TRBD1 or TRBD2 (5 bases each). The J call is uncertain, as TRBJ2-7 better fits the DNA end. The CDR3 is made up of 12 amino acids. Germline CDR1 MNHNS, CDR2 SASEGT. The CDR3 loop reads CASRGDSYEQYF. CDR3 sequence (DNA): TGTGCCAGCAGGGGGGACTCCTACGAGCAGTACTTC.

CDR3 protein: CASSFRAVQGYGYTF. The CDR3 DNA reads TGTGCCAGCAGTTTTAGGGCAGTACAGGGCTATGGCTACACCTTC. The J gene is TRBJ1-2, the V gene TRBV28; perhaps TRBD1 as D (6 bases). Germline-derived CDR1 and CDR2 are MDHEN and SYDVKM. The CDR3 has 15 amino acids. The V end was cut by 3 bases, the J end by 4 bases, with 15 bases between.

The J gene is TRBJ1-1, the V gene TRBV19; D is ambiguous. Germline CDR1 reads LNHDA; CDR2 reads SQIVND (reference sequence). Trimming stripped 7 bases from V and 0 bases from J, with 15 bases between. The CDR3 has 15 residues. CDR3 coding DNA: TGTGCCAGTACCGTTCGGCTGCGGTTGAACACTGAAGCTTTCTTT. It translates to CASTVRLRLNTEAFF.

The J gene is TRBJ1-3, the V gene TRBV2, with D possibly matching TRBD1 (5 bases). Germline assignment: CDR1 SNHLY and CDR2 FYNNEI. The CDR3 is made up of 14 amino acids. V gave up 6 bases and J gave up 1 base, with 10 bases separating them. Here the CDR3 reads CASSAGTSGNTIYF. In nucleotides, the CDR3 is TGTGCCAGCAGCGCAGGGACTTCTGGAAACACCATATATTTT.

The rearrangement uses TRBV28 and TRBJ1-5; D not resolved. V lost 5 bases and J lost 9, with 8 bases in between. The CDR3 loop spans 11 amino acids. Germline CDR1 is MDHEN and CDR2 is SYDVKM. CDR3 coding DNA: TGTGCCAGCAGTCCCTCTTGGCCCCAGCATTTT. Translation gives CASSPSWPQHF.

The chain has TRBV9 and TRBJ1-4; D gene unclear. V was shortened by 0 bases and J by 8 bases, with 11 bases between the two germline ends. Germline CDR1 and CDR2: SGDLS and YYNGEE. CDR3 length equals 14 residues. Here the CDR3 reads CASSVAPKEEKLFF. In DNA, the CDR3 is TGTGCCAGCAGCGTAGCACCGAAGGAGGAAAAACTGTTTTTT.

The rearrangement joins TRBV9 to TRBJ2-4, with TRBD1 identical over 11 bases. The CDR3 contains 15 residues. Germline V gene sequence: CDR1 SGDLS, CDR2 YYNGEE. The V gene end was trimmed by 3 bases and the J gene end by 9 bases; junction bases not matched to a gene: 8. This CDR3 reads CASSGWDRGGGIQYF. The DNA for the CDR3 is TGTGCCAGCAGCGGCTGGGACAGGGGGGGAGGCATTCAGTACTTC.

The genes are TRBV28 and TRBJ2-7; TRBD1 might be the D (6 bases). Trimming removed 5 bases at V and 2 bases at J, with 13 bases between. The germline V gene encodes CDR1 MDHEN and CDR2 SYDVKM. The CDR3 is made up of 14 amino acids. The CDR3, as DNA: TGTGCCAGCAGTCCCTATACAGGGACCTACGAGCAGTACTTC. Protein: CASSPYTGTYEQYF.

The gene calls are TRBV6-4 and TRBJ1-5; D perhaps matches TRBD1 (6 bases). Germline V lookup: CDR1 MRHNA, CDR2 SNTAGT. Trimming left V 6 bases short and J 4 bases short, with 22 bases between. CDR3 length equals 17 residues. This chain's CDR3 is CASRQDRPGTPNQPQHF. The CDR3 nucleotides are TGTGCCAGCAGACAAGACCGCCCCGGGACACCTAATCAGCCCCAGCATTTT.

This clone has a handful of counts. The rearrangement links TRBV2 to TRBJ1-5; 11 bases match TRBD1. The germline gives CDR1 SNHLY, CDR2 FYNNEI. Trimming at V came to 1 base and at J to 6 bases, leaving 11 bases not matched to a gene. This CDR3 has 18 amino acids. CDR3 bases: TGTGCCAGCAGTGAAGAGTGGGGCCCAGGGACAGGGGGTCAGCCCCAGCATTTT. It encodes CASSEEWGPGTGGQPQHF.

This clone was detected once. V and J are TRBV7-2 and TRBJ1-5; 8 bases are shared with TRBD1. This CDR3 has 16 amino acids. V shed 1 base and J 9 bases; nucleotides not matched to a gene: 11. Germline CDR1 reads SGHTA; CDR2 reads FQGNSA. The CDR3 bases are TGTGCCAGCAGCTTAGATTTCGGGACAGGCACAAGGCCCCAGCATTTT. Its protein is CASSLDFGTGTRPQHF.

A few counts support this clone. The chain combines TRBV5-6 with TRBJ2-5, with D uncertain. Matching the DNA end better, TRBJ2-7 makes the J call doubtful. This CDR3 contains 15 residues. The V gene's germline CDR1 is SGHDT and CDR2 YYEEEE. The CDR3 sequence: CASSLGGQTSYEQYF. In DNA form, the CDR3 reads TGTGCCAGCAGCTTGGGCGGCCAGACGTCCTACGAGCAGTACTTC.

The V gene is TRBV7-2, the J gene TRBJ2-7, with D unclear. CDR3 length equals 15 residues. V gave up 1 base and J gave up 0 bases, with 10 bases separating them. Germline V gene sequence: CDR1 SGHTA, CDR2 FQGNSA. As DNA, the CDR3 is TGTGCCAGCAGCTTAGGCGGCGGTCTCTCCTACGAGCAGTACTTC. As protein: CASSLGGGLSYEQYF. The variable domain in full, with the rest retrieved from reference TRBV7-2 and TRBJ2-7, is GAGVSQSPSNKVTEKGKDVELRCDPISGHTALYWYRQSLGQGLEFLIYFQGNSAPDKSGLPSDRFSAERTGGSVSTLTIQRTQQEDSAVYLCASSLGGGLSYEQYFGPGTRLTVT.

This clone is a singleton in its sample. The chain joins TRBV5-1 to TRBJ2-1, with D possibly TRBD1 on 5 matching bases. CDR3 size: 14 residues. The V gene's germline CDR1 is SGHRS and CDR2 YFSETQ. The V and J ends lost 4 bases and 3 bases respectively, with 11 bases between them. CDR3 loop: CASSPNQGYNEQFF. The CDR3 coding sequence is TGCGCCAGCAGCCCCAACCAGGGCTACAATGAGCAGTTCTTC. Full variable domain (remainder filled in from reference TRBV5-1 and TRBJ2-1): KAGVTQTPRYLIKTRGQQVTLSCSPISGHRSVSWYQQTPGQGLQFLFEYFSETQRNKGNFPGRFSGRQFSNSRSEMNVSTLELGDSALYLCASSPNQGYNEQFFGPGTRLTVL.

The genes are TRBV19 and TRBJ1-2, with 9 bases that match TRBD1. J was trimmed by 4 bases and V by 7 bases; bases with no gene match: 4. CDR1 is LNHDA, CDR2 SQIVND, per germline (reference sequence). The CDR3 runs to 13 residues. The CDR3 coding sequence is TGTGCCAGTACCGCGGGACAGGGCTATGGCTACACCTTC. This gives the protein CASTAGQGYGYTF. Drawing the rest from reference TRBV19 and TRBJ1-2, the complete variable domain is DGGITQSPKYLFRKEGQNVTLSCEQNLNHDAMYWYRQDPGQGLRLIYYSQIVNDFQKGDIAEGYSVSREKKESFPLTVTSAQKNPTAFYLCASTAGQGYGYTFGSGTRLTVV.

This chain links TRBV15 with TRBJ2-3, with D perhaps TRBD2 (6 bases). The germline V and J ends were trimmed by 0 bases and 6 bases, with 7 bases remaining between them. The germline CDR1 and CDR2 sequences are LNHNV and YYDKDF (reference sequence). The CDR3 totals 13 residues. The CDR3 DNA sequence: TGTGCCACCAGCAGAGATGCGGGGGATACGCAGTATTTT. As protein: CATSRDAGDTQYF. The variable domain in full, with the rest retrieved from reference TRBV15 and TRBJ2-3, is DAMVIQNPRYQVTQFGKPVTLSCSQTLNHNVMYWYQQKSSQAPKLLFHYYDKDFNNEADTPDNFQSRRPNTSFCFLDIRSPGLGDTAMYLCATSRDAGDTQYFGPGTRLTVL.

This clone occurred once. The chain's CDR3 is CASSEPQGEAFF. CDR3 coding DNA: TGCGCCAGCTCTGAACCACAGGGTGAAGCTTTCTTT. The chain has TRBV5-1 and TRBJ1-1, with TRBD1 as a possible D gene (6 bases). The CDR3 is made up of 12 amino acids. From germline, CDR1 is SGHRS and CDR2 YFSETQ. V lost 7 bases to trimming and J lost 7 bases, with 14 bases between them.

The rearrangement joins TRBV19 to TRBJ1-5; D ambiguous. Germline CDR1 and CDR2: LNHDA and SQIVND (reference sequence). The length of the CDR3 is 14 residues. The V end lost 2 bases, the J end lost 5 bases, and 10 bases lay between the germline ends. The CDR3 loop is CASSISGRDQPQHF. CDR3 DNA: TGTGCCAGTAGTATAAGCGGGAGGGATCAGCCCCAGCATTTT.